Reported below is one T cell receptor (beta chain). Its antigen is unknown. The data derive from a study of graft-versus-host responses after intestinal transplantation. The wider study: All recipients got anti-thymocyte globulin induction, then tacrolimus and steroids for about 3 years.

Points from the study as a whole: Association was observed between peak circulating GvH clone levels and early post-transplant HvG declines.

Clones were sequenced by immunoSEQ multiplex PCR, and TCRdb holds only the in-frame ones, with some missing. Of tens of thousands of clones in the sample, around 80% were seen once. The CDR3 covers 16 residues. Trimming removed 4 bases at V and 1 base at J, with 13 bases between. Germline V gene lookup returns CDR1 SGHVS and CDR2 FQNEAQ. This clonotype originated in a human donor who was the organ donor for an intestinal transplant. This sample comprised unstimulated CD8+ T cells sorted from spleen or lymph node cells, obtained before transplant. J is TRBJ2-2 and V is TRBV7-8; weak D call: TRBD2 (6 bases). The CDR3, as DNA: TGTGCCAGCAGCTCCGGGGGAGACAAGAACACCGGGGAGCTGTTTTTT. It translates to CASSSGGDKNTGELFF.